Below, 18 T cell receptor beta chains from the same sample are listed, as sequenced in a study of blood T cell repertoires in COVID-19. Assay used: immunoSEQ multiplex PCR; TCRdb lists only in-frame clones, some missing. This sample has 250,000 to 350,000 clones, with approximately 89% found just once. Sample: peripheral blood. The receptors were gathered from a woman aged 25-40 years with COVID-19, enrolled during active disease.

This clone was detected only once. The chain combines TRBV6-6 with TRBJ1-4; 7 bases are shared with TRBD1. Germline V gene data show CDR1 as MNHNY and CDR2 as SVGAGI (reference sequence). V dropped 6 bases and J dropped 8; count of bases not matched to a gene: 12. The CDR3 runs to 15 residues. This chain's CDR3 is CASSQDRDRNEKLFF. The CDR3 DNA follows: TGTGCCAGCAGCCAAGACCGGGACAGAAACGAAAAACTGTTTTTT.

This chain links TRBV2 with TRBJ2-1, with 7 positions matching TRBD2. With V trimmed by 2 bases and J by 5 bases, 6 bases remained unmatched. There are 15 residues in the CDR3. Germline CDR1 reads SNHLY; CDR2 reads FYNNEI. CDR3 nucleotides: TGTGCCAGCAGTGAACTAGCGGCCGACAACAATGAGCAGTTCTTC. It is translated as CASSELAADNNEQFF.

The chain couples TRBV18 to TRBJ1-1, with a tentative D call TRBD1 (6 bases). CDR3 size: 12 residues. V lost 3 bases to trimming and J lost 11 bases, with 13 bases between them. CDR1 is KGHSH, CDR2 LQKENI, per germline. Here the CDR3 reads CASSPTQGAAFF. The CDR3 DNA follows: TGTGCCAGCTCACCGACACAGGGAGCCGCTTTCTTT. Full variable domain (missing parts from reference TRBV18 and TRBJ1-1): NAGVMQNPRHLVRRRGQEARLRCSPMKGHSHVYWYRQLPEEGLKFMVYLQKENIIDESGMPKERFSAEFPKEGPSILRIQQVVRGDSAAYFCASSPTQGAAFFGQGTRLTVV.

V gene TRBV28 combines with J gene TRBJ1-4, with D hard to call. There are 15 residues in the CDR3. Looked up from germline, CDR1 is MDHEN and CDR2 is SYDVKM. With 1 base removed from V and 5 bases from J, the gap between germline ends came to 11 bases. In nucleotides, the CDR3 is TGTGCCAGCAGTTTATTTTCGGGAAGCAATGAAAAACTGTTTTTT. Protein: CASSLFSGSNEKLFF.

The genes are TRBV7-2 and TRBJ2-6, with 11 bases lining up with TRBD2. Trimming at V came to 1 base and at J to 1 base, leaving 3 bases not matched to a gene. Germline CDR1 is SGHTA and CDR2 is FQGNSA. This CDR3 has 18 residues. CDR3 coding DNA: TGTGCCAGCAGCTTAGACCCTAGCGGGAGGTCTGGGGCCAACGTCCTGACTTTC. Its translation is CASSLDPSGRSGANVLTF.

The genes are TRBV3-1 (or the pseudogene TRBV3-2) and TRBJ1-5; 8 bases map to TRBD1. Per the germline V gene, CDR1 is LGHDT and CDR2 is YNNKEL (reference sequence). The CDR3 consists of 16 residues. The V segment lost 5 bases and the J segment 4 bases; nucleotides outside the gene matches: 10. The CDR3 DNA sequence: TGTGCCAGCAGCGACTCGCAGGGGGCGGGAAATCAGCCCCAGCATTTT. It translates to CASSDSQGAGNQPQHF.

This sequence joins TRBV6-5 and TRBJ2-2; a possible D gene is TRBD2 (6 bases). Germline V CDR1 and CDR2: MNHEY, SVGAGI. Trimming removed 2 bases from V and 1 base from J, with 8 bases in between. The CDR3 totals 15 residues. The CDR3 sequence: CASSYGGGNTGELFF. The CDR3 DNA reads TGTGCCAGCAGTTACGGGGGAGGGAACACCGGGGAGCTGTTTTTT.

V and J are TRBV7-8 and TRBJ1-5; weak D call: TRBD1 (5 bases). The germline gives CDR1 SGHVS, CDR2 FQNEAQ. Trimming shortened V by 5 bases and J by 3 bases, and 11 bases separated the two germline ends. The CDR3 has 14 residues. The CDR3: CASSPRQFNQPQHF. CDR3 DNA sequence: TGTGCCAGCAGCCCCAGACAGTTCAATCAGCCCCAGCATTTT.

The chain is built from TRBV4-2 and TRBJ2-7; TRBD1 matches at 7 bases. The CDR3 runs 14 residues. The germline CDR1 and CDR2 sequences are LGHNA and YNFKEQ. V was clipped by 0 bases and J by 3 bases; unmatched bases: 2. CDR3: CASSQDRGYYEQYF. The DNA of the CDR3 is TGTGCCAGCAGCCAAGACAGGGGGTACTACGAGCAGTACTTC.

This chain joins TRBV27 and TRBJ2-2; TRBD2 agrees at 9 bases. Germline V CDR1 and CDR2: MNHEY, SMNVEV (reference sequence). V lost 5 bases, J lost 0 bases, and 16 bases stayed unmatched. CDR3 length equals 20 residues. DNA for the CDR3: TGTGCCAGCAGTCGAAGGGGCACTAGCGGGTTCTCCGCGAACACCGGGGAGCTGTTTTTT. Amino acid sequence: CASSRRGTSGFSANTGELFF.

The V call is TRBV29-1, the J call TRBJ2-3, with a possible D match to TRBD2 (7 bases). Germline V CDR1 and CDR2: SQVTM, ANQGSEA. The CDR3 covers 13 residues. V was trimmed by 4 bases and J by 5 bases, leaving 13 bases between them. The CDR3 loop is CSVGGGLGDTQYF. The CDR3 nucleotides read TGCAGCGTTGGGGGGGGCCTGGGAGATACGCAGTATTTT.

This chain joins TRBV18 and TRBJ2-2, with 14 bases aligning to TRBD2. V dropped 4 bases and J dropped 0; count of bases not matched to a gene: 13. The germline V gene encodes CDR1 KGHSH and CDR2 LQKENI. This CDR3 is 21 amino acids long. The CDR3 sequence is CASSLTAGTSGSGSNTGELFF. In nucleotides, the CDR3 is TGTGCCAGCTCACTTACAGCCGGGACTAGCGGGAGTGGGTCGAACACCGGGGAGCTGTTTTTT.

This chain connects TRBV5-1 to TRBJ2-3, with 10 bases identical to TRBD2. V shed 5 bases and J 4 bases; nucleotides not matched to a gene: 10. Germline V gene sequence: CDR1 SGHRS, CDR2 YFSETQ. The CDR3 sequence is 16 residues long. The CDR3 loop reads CASSRSGRAVADTQYF. CDR3 sequence (DNA): TGCGCCAGCAGTAGAAGCGGGAGGGCGGTCGCAGATACGCAGTATTTT.

With regard to this clone: At the DNA level, this CDR3 is encoded by other sequences in the same sample as well. The chain joins TRBV3-1 (or the pseudogene TRBV3-2) to TRBJ1-1, with D tentatively TRBD1 (6 bases). CDR1 and CDR2 (germline): LGHDT, YNNKEL (reference sequence). Trimming removed 4 bases at V and 1 base at J, with 7 bases between. This CDR3 spans 13 amino acids. CDR3 DNA: TGTGCCAGCAGCCTGACAGGGAACACTGAAGCTTTCTTT. It yields the protein CASSLTGNTEAFF.

The chain combines TRBV6-1 with TRBJ1-6; the match to TRBD1 covers 7 bases. The trim removed 2 bases at V and 7 bases at J, leaving 5 bases unmatched. The CDR3 length is 15 residues. Germline V gene sequence: CDR1 MNHNS, CDR2 SASEGT. DNA of the CDR3: TGTGCCAGCAGTGAACAGGGGGTTGGGAATTCACCCCTCCACTTT. It yields the protein CASSEQGVGNSPLHF.

The CDR3 DNA reads as TGTGCCAGCAGTCAGAGGAAGCGGAGTCCCTACGAGCAGTACTTC. Protein product: CASSQRKRSPYEQYF. J is TRBJ2-7 and V is TRBV6-5, with D tentatively TRBD2 (5 bases). Per germline, CDR1 MNHEY and CDR2 SVGAGI. Deletions cut 5 bases from V and 2 bases from J, with 16 bases between. This CDR3 spans 15 amino acids.

The chain uses TRBV10-2 and TRBJ2-1, with 7 positions matching TRBD1. V shed 7 bases, J shed 6 bases, and the junction held 15 bases outside the gene matches. Germline loops: CDR1 WSHSY, CDR2 SAAADI. CDR3 length: 16 residues. The CDR3 nucleotides read TGCGCCAGCATGAGGGACAGACTAAGCTACTTCAATGAGCAGTTCTTC. This sequence encodes CASMRDRLSYFNEQFF.

This clone was seen a single time. The V and J genes are TRBV5-5 and TRBJ1-1, with TRBD1 as a possible D gene (6 bases). Germline-derived CDR1 and CDR2 are SGHKS and YYEKEE (reference sequence). This CDR3 contains 16 residues. V dropped 4 bases and J dropped 3 bases, with 19 bases sitting between them. CDR3 sequence: CASSIHRVSGDTEAFF. CDR3 in DNA: TGTGCCAGCAGCATTCACAGGGTCTCTGGGGACACTGAAGCTTTCTTT.